This T cell receptor beta chain was captured by sequencing in a study of post-analysis software for immune sequencing data. General study findings and limits: Five TRBV segments were significantly more frequent in patients than in controls. TRBV5-6, TRBV5-1 and TRBV20-1 were among these segments. Multiple sclerosis patients showed significantly lower normalized Chao1 diversity than controls did.

TCR beta cDNA libraries included unique molecular identifiers. TCRdb re-analysed the PCR reads in MiXCR, keeping a single row per CDR3 protein. Of 700,000 to 900,000 distinct CDR3 sequences listed, around 46% are singletons. The CDR3 sequence is 15 residues long. Between the trimmed V and J ends, which lost 3 bases and 5 bases, there was a span of 16 bases. Details on this clonotype: Its target is unknown.

The clonotype was recovered from a girl aged 10 to 17 with multiple sclerosis. Sequenced sample: blood. This chain connects TRBV12-3 or TRBV12-4 to TRBJ2-5; D may be TRBD2 (6 bases). In nucleotides, the CDR3 is TGTGCCAGCAGTTTTAGTGCACGGGAGCGGGAGACCCAGTACTTC. Protein: CASSFSARERETQYF.